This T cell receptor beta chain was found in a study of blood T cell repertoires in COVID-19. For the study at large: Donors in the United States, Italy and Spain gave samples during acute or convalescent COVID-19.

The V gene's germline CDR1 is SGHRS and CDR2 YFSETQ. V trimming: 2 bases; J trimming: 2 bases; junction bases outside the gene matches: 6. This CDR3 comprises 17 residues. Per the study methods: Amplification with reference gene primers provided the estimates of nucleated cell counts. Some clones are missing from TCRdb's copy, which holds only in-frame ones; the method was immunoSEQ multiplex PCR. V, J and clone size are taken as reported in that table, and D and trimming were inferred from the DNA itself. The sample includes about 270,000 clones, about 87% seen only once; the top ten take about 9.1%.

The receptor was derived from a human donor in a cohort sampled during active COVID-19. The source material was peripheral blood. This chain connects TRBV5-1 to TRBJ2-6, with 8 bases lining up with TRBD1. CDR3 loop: CASSFTGQGAGANVLTF. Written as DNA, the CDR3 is TGCGCCAGCAGCTTCACCGGACAGGGAGCTGGGGCCAACGTCCTGACTTTC. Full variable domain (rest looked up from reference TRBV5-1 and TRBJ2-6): KAGVTQTPRYLIKTRGQQVTLSCSPISGHRSVSWYQQTPGQGLQFLFEYFSETQRNKGNFPGRFSGRQFSNSRSEMNVSTLELGDSALYLCASSFTGQGAGANVLTFGAGSRLTVL.